This TCR beta chain was retrieved from a study of vaccination and CD4 T cells after COVID-19. This clonotype was seen only a few times. Its antigen is unknown. Scientists ran DNA taken from cultured CD4+ T cells through the Oncomine TCR Beta short-read assay for sequencing. Scientists extracted genomic DNA from CD4+ T cells grown in culture. TCRdb called the PCR reads again in MiXCR, with one record for every CDR3 protein. The table has approximately 21,000 distinct CDR3 sequences, 44% seen once. As for treatment: roughly 11-day PBMC culture with coronavirus spike peptide pools or control peptides (ViraFEST assay). The sequenced sample was CD4+ T cells from blood, cultured in vitro, obtained before SARS-CoV-2 vaccination. The receptor was isolated from a human donor who had recovered from COVID-19.

CDR3 in amino acids: CSAREGNTEAFF. CDR3 DNA: TGCAGTGCTAGAGAGGGAAACACTGAAGCTTTCTTT. The J gene is TRBJ1-1, the V gene TRBV20-1; D gene unclear. The germline gives CDR1 DFQATT, CDR2 SNEGSKA (reference sequence). CDR3 length equals 12 residues. V gave up 0 bases and J gave up 2 bases, with 4 bases separating them.